There are many counts of the clone carrying this TCR beta chain. What it binds is unknown. There are 14 residues in the CDR3. The V end was cut by 4 bases, the J end by 5 bases, with 15 bases between. CDR1 and CDR2 (germline): SGHDT, YYEEEE. TCR beta CDR3 sequences were amplified from RNA transcripts. Using the HTBI primer set, a first-round RT-PCR was run on the TCR CDR3. TCRdb redid the calling of the multiplex PCR reads with MiXCR, one entry per CDR3 protein. The table includes more than 450,000 distinct CDR3 sequences, just under 20% detected once. The data stem from a study of T cells in Graves' hyperthyroidism and ophthalmopathy. Study-wide results and caveats: In the blood, most expanded thyroid clonotypes above 0.001 appeared as well. From stable hyperthyroidism, ophthalmopathy was separated by a 13 V-J model.

Diagnoses were established using clinical symptoms, serum thyroxine and TRAb, thyroid ultrasound and orbital computed tomography. PBMCs were sourced from more than 9 ml fresh peripheral blood. Sequencing was done on a sample of blood. This receptor was obtained from a man in his forties or fifties with Graves' ophthalmopathy. The chain recombines TRBV5-6 with TRBJ1-1; D not certain. The CDR3 nucleotides are TGTGCCAGCAGCCTATTGGACGGGAGAACTGAAGCTTTCTTT. Translation gives CASSLLDGRTEAFF.